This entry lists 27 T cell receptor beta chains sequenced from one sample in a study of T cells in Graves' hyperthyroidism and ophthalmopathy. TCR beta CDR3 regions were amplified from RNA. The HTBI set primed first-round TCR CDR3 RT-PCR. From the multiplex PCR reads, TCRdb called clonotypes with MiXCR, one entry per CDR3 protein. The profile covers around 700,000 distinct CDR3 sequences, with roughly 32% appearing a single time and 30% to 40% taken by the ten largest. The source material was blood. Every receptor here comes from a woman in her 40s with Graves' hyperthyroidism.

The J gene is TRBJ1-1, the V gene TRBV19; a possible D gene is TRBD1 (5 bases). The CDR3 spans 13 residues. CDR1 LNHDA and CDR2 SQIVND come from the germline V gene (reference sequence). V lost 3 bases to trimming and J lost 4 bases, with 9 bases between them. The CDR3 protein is CASSIVGGTEAFF. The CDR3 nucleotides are TGTGCCAGTAGTATCGTGGGGGGCACTGAAGCTTTCTTT. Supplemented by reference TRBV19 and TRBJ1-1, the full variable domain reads DGGITQSPKYLFRKEGQNVTLSCEQNLNHDAMYWYRQDPGQGLRLIYYSQIVNDFQKGDIAEGYSVSREKKESFPLTVTSAQKNPTAFYLCASSIVGGTEAFFGQGTRLTVV.

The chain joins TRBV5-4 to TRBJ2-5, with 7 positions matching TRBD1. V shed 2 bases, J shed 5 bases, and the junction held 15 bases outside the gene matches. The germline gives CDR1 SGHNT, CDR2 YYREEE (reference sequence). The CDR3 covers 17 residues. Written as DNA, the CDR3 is TGTGCCAGCAGCTTTTATAGCACAGGGGAGTGGCGGGAGACCCAGTACTTC. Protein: CASSFYSTGEWRETQYF.

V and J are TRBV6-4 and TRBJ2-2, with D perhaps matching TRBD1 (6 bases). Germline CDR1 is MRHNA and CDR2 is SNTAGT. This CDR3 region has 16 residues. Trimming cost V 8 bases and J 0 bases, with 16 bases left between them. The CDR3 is CASSTEDRTNTGELFF. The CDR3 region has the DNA TGTGCCAGCTCAACCGAGGACAGAACGAACACCGGGGAGCTGTTTTTT.

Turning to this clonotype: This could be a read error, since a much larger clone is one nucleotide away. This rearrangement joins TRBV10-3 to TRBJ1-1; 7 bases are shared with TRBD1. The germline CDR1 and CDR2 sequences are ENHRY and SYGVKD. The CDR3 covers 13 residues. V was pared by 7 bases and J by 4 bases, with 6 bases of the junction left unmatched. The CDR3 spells CAITGTESTEAFF. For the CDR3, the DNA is TGTGCCATCACCGGGACAGAGAGCACTGAAGCTTTCTTT.

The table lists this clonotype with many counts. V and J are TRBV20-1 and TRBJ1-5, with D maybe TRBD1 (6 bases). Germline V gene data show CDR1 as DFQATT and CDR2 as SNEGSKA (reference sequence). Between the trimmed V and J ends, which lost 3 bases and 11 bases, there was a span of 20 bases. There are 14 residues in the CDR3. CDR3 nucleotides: TGCAGTGCTAGCCCCGGTGGGGGCCAGGGGACCCAGCATTTT. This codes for CSASPGGGQGTQHF.

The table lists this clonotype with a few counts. The CDR3: CASSGPGIEAFF. The CDR3, as DNA: TGTGCCAGCAGTGGCCCAGGGATTGAAGCTTTCTTT. The chain joins TRBV2 to TRBJ1-1, with a weak D call TRBD1 (5 bases). The CDR3 has 12 amino acids. Trimming removed 4 bases from V and 7 bases from J, with 10 bases in between. Per germline, CDR1 SNHLY and CDR2 FYNNEI.

CDR3 coding DNA: TGTGCCAGGGGACCGACCAGGAGCTCCTACGAGCAGTACTTC. This sequence encodes CARGPTRSSYEQYF. The chain links TRBV2 to TRBJ2-7; D is possibly TRBD1 or TRBD2 (5 bases each). CDR1 is SNHLY and CDR2 is FYNNEI in the germline V gene. The CDR3 is 14 residues long. Trimming shortened V by 9 bases and J by 0 bases, and 15 bases separated the two germline ends.

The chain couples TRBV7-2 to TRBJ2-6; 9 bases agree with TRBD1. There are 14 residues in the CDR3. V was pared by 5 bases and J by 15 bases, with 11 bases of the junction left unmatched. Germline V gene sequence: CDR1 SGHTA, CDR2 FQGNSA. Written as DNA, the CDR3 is TGTGCCAGCAGCCACGGAAGGACAGGGGAGGACCTGACTTTC. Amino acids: CASSHGRTGEDLTF. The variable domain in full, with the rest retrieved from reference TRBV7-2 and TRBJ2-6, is GAGVSQSPSNKVTEKGKDVELRCDPISGHTALYWYRQSLGQGLEFLIYFQGNSAPDKSGLPSDRFSAERTGGSVSTLTIQRTQQEDSAVYLCASSHGRTGEDLTFGAGSRLTVL.

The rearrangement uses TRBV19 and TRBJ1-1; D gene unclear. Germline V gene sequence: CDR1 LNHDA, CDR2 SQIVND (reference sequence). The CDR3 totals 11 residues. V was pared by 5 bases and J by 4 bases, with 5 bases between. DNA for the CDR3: TGTGCCAGTAGTGAGGCCACTGAAGCTTTCTTT. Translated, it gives CASSEATEAFF.

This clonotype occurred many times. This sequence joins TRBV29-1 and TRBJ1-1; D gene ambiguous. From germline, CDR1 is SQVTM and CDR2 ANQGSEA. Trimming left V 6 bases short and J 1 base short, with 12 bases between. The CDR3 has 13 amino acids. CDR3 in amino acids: CSVEREPNTEAFF. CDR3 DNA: TGCAGCGTGGAACGGGAGCCGAACACTGAAGCTTTCTTT.

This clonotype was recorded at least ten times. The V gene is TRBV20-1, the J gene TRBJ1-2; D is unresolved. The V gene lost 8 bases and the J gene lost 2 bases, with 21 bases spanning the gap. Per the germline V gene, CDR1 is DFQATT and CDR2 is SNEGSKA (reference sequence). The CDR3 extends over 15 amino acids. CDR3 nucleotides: TGCAGTTGCTTTACGGTATGGGATGGAAACTATGGCTACACCTTC. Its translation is CSCFTVWDGNYGYTF.

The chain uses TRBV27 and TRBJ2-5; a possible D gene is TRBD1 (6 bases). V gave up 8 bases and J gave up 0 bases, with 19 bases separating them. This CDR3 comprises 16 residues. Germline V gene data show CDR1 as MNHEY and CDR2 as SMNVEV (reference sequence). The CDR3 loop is CASLSQGLMYQETQYF. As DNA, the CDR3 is TGTGCCAGCCTGTCACAGGGCTTAATGTACCAAGAGACCCAGTACTTC.

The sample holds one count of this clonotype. The CDR3, as DNA: TGTGCCAGCAGCTGGGACTTAACCTACGAGCAGTACTTC. Encoded protein: CASSWDLTYEQYF. The chain combines TRBV7-9 with TRBJ2-7; the D gene is possibly TRBD2 (6 bases). Germline V lookup: CDR1 SEHNR, CDR2 FQNEAQ (reference sequence). V was trimmed by 4 bases and J by 2 bases, leaving 9 bases between them. This CDR3 spans 13 amino acids.

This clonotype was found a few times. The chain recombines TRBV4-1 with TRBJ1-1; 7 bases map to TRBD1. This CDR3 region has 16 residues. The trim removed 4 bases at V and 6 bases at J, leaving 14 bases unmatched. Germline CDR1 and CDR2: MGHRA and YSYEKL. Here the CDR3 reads CASSPHAQGEGPEAFF. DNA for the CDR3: TGCGCCAGCAGCCCGCACGCCCAGGGGGAAGGACCTGAAGCTTTCTTT.

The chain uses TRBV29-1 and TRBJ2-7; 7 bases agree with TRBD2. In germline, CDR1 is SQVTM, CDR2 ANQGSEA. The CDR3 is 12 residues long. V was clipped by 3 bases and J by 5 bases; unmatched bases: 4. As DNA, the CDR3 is TGCAGCGTTGACGACGGGAGGAACGAGCAGTACTTC. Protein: CSVDDGRNEQYF.

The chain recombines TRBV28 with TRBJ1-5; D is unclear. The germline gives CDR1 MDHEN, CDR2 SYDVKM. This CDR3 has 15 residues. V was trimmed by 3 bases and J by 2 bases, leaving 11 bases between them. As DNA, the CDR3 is TGTGCCAGCAGTTTCTCCACAGCTCGCAATCAGCCCCAGCATTTT. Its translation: CASSFSTARNQPQHF. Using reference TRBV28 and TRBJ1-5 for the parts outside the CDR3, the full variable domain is DVKVTQSSRYLVKRTGEKVFLECVQDMDHENMFWYRQDPGLGLRLIYFSYDVKMKEKGDIPEGYSVSREKKERFSLILESASTNQTSMYLCASSFSTARNQPQHFGDGTRLSIL.

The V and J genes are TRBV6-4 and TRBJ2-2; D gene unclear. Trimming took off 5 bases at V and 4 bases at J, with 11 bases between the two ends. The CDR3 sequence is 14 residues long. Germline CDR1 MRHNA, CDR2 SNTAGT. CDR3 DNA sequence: TGTGCCAGCAGTTACACGGGTTCCACCGGGGAGCTGTTTTTT. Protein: CASSYTGSTGELFF.

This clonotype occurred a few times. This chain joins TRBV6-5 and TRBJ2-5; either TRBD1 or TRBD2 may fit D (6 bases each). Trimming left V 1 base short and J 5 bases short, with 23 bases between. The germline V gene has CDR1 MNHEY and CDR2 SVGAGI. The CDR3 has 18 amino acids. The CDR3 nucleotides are TGTGCCAGCAGTTACTACAGCCCCCTTAACGGGGGCGGCGAGACCCAGTACTTC. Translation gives CASSYYSPLNGGGETQYF.

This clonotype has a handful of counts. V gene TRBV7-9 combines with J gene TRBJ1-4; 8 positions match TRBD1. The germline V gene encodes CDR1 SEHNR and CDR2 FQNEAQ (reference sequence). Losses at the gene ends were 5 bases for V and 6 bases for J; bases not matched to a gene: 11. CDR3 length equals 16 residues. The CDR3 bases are TGTGCCAGCAGCCCAAAATCTGGACAGGGAGATGAAAAACTGTTTTTT. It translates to CASSPKSGQGDEKLFF.

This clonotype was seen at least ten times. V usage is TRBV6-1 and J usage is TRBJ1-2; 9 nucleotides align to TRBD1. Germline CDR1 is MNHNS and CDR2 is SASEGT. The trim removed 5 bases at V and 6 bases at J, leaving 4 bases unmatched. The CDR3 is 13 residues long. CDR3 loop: CASSRTGEDGYTF. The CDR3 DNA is TGTGCCAGCAGTCGGACAGGGGAGGATGGCTACACCTTC.

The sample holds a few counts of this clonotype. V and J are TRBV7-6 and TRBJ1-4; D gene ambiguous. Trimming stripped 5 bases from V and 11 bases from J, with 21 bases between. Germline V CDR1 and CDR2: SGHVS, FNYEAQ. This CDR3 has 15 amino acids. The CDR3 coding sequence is TGTGCCAGCAGCCAAGAGTCGCGGGATTCAGTGAAACTGTTTTTT. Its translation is CASSQESRDSVKLFF.

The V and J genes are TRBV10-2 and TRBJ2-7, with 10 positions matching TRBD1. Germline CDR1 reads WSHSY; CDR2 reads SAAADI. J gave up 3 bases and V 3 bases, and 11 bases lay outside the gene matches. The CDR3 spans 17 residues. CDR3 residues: CASSERYWTGGSYEQYF. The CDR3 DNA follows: TGCGCCAGCAGTGAAAGGTATTGGACAGGGGGAAGCTACGAGCAGTACTTC.

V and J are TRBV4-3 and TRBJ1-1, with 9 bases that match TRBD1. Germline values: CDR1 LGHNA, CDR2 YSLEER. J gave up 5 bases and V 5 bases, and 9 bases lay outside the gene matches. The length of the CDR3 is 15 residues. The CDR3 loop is CASSVNRGRGTEAFF. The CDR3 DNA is TGCGCCAGCAGCGTAAACAGGGGGCGCGGAACTGAAGCTTTCTTT.

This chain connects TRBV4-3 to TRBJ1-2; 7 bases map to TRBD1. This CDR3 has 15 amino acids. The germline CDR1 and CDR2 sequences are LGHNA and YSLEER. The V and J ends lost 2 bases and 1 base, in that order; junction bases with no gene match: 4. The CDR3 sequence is CASSQTQGVNYGYTF. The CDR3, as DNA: TGCGCCAGCAGCCAAACCCAGGGGGTTAACTATGGCTACACCTTC.

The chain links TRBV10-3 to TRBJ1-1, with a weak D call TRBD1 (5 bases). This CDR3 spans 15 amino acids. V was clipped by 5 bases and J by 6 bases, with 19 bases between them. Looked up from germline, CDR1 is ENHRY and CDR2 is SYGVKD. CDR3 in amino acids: CAISPSGGVSPEAFF. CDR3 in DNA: TGTGCCATCAGTCCATCCGGGGGGGTTTCCCCTGAAGCTTTCTTT.

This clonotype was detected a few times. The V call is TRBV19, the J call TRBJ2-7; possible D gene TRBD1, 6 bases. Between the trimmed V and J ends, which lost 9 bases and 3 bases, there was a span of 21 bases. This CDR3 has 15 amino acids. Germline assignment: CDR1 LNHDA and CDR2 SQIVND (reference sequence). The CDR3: CASTATGQSFYEQYF. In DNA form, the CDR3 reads TGTGCCAGCACAGCAACAGGGCAAAGTTTCTACGAGCAGTACTTC.

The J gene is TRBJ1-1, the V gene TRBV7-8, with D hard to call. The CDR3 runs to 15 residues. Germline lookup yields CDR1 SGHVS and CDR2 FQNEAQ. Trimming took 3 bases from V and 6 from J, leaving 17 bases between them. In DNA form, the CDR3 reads TGTGCCAGCAGCTTGGCCGTTGGAGAGGTCCCTGAAGCTTTCTTT. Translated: CASSLAVGEVPEAFF.